This entry features one T cell receptor beta chain sequence. Its antigen is as yet unknown. These data originate in a study of T-cell reconstitution after alpha-beta-depleted transplantation in children. Study-wide points: Reportedly, alpha-beta T cells present about two months post-transplant originated from several hundred expanded clones of graft origin. Diversity and T-cell counts at one year after transplant derived mostly from new T cells. Recipient T cells and thymic progenitors that survived gave rise to the high TCRbeta diversity observed at day 60 in some patients.

Trimming took 1 base from V and 4 from J, leaving 9 bases between them. This CDR3 is built from 13 residues. Looked up from germline, CDR1 is SGHDT and CDR2 is YYEEEE. It was with unique molecular identifiers that the TCRbeta library was prepared. A single record per CDR3 protein comes from TCRdb applying MiXCR to the PCR reads. The repertoire holds around 94,000 distinct CDR3 sequences, 7.5% to 9% seen once, with less than 20% in the top ten. The chain recombines TRBV5-6 with TRBJ2-7; TRBD1 or TRBD2 may be the D gene (5 bases each). The source material was PBMCs, sampled before TCRalphabeta/CD19-depleted stem cell transplant. This sequence was found in a boy aged 2 to 9 with acute lymphoblastic leukemia, due to receive a stem cell transplant. The DNA for the CDR3 is TGTGCCAGCAGCTTGTCCGGGGCTTACGAGCAGTACTTC. Its protein is CASSLSGAYEQYF. Full variable domain (missing parts from reference TRBV5-6 and TRBJ2-7): DAGVTQSPTHLIKTRGQQVTLRCSPKSGHDTVSWYQQALGQGPQFIFQYYEEEERQRGNFPDRFSGHQFPNYSSELNVNALLLGDSALYLCASSLSGAYEQYFGPGTRLTVT.